The 24 T cell receptor beta chains reported below all come from one sample, sequenced in a study of T cells in localized non-small cell lung cancer. This table comes from immunoSEQ multiplex PCR, and its TCRdb copy is limited to in-frame clones, with some not included. Of about 4,000 clones in the sample, about 25% are singletons; the top ten hold around 13%. The sequencing here drew on lung tumor tissue, taken before any cancer treatment. These receptors came from a man aged 40 to 70 with stage II lung adenocarcinoma.

This clone was observed a few times. Here the CDR3 DNA reads TGTGCCAGCAGTTATGGAGCCACAGATACGCAGTATTTT. This codes for CASSYGATDTQYF. The J gene is TRBJ2-3, the V gene TRBV6-8; D remains ambiguous. The V end lost 3 bases, the J end lost 2 bases, and 6 bases lay between the germline ends. The CDR3 has 13 residues. CDR1 MNHGY and CDR2 SAAAGT come from the germline V gene.

This clone qualifies as medium-sized. The rearrangement joins TRBV6-8 to TRBJ1-1; 9 nucleotides line up with TRBD1. CDR3 length equals 16 residues. The V segment lost 5 bases and the J segment 0 bases; nucleotides outside the gene matches: 7. CDR1 is MNHGY, CDR2 SAAAGT, per germline. The CDR3 DNA sequence: TGTGCCAGCAGTGATTCTAGGACAGGGGTGAACACTGAAGCTTTCTTT. This translates into CASSDSRTGVNTEAFF.

This clone showed up just a few times. The genes are TRBV4-1 and TRBJ1-6; D perhaps matches TRBD1 (6 bases). This CDR3 is 18 amino acids long. The germline V gene encodes CDR1 MGHRA and CDR2 YSYEKL. V was clipped by 1 base and J by 0 bases, with 13 bases between them. CDR3 sequence: CASSQARDTSSYNSPLHF. The CDR3 nucleotides read TGCGCCAGCAGCCAAGCCCGGGACACAAGCTCCTATAATTCACCCCTCCACTTT.

This clone was observed a handful of times. The chain's CDR3 is CASSFVGMNTEAFF. DNA for the CDR3: TGTGCCAGCAGCTTCGTCGGGATGAACACTGAAGCTTTCTTT. This chain links TRBV11-3 with TRBJ1-1; no reliable D call. The CDR3 contains 14 residues. Germline CDR1 SGHNT, CDR2 YENEEA. Trimming pared 3 bases from V and 0 bases from J, leaving 8 bases between. The entire variable domain, with the rest obtained from reference TRBV11-3 and TRBJ1-1, is as follows: EAGVVQSPRYKIIEKKQPVAFWCNPISGHNTLYWYLQNLGQGPELLIRYENEEAVDDSQLPKDRFSAERLKGVDSTLKIQPAELGDSAVYLCASSFVGMNTEAFFGQGTRLTVV.

By sample fraction, this clone is medium-sized. This rearrangement joins TRBV9 to TRBJ1-6; TRBD1 is a possible D gene (5 bases). This CDR3 has 14 residues. Germline V CDR1 and CDR2: SGDLS, YYNGEE. The V end was cut by 3 bases, the J end by 10 bases, with 14 bases between. For the CDR3, the DNA is TGTGCCAGCAGCGAACGGGGCCAGAGGTCACCCCTCCACTTT. This sequence encodes CASSERGQRSPLHF.

The J gene is TRBJ1-3, the V gene TRBV5-1, with 10 bases matching TRBD1. V was clipped by 4 bases and J by 2 bases; unmatched bases: 3. The germline V gene has CDR1 SGHRS and CDR2 YFSETQ. The CDR3 length is 15 residues. For the CDR3, the DNA is TGCGCCAGCAGCGAAGGGACAGGGGCTGGAAACACCATATATTTT. It is translated as CASSEGTGAGNTIYF.

This clone is medium-sized in the sample. J is TRBJ1-5 and V is TRBV9; D unresolved. V lost 5 bases, J lost 3 bases, and 9 bases lay in between. This CDR3 has 13 residues. In germline, CDR1 is SGDLS, CDR2 YYNGEE. CDR3 residues: CASSPEVNQPQHF. The DNA for the CDR3 is TGTGCCAGCAGTCCAGAGGTCAATCAGCCCCAGCATTTT.

J is TRBJ1-6 and V is TRBV19; TRBD1 might be the D (6 bases). Germline V lookup: CDR1 LNHDA, CDR2 SQIVND (reference sequence). V was cut by 4 bases and J by 10 bases, with 8 bases left in between. The CDR3 spans 12 residues. Here the CDR3 DNA reads TGTGCCAGTAGTAGCAGGGGATCACCCCTCCACTTT. Protein sequence: CASSSRGSPLHF.

By its share, this clone is medium-sized. This rearrangement joins TRBV11-3 to TRBJ2-5, with D possibly being TRBD1 (5 bases). Germline V gives CDR1 SGHNT, CDR2 YENEEA. The ends were cut back, 5 bases at V and 1 base at J, with 20 bases in the middle. The CDR3 has 17 residues. The CDR3 protein is CASSPDAGPSAQETQYF. CDR3 DNA sequence: TGTGCCAGCAGCCCGGATGCAGGGCCCTCCGCCCAAGAGACCCAGTACTTC. The full variable domain, in which reference TRBV11-3 and TRBJ2-5 provide the parts outside the CDR3, is EAGVVQSPRYKIIEKKQPVAFWCNPISGHNTLYWYLQNLGQGPELLIRYENEEAVDDSQLPKDRFSAERLKGVDSTLKIQPAELGDSAVYLCASSPDAGPSAQETQYFGPGTRLLVL.

This clone was seen only a few times. The chain carries TRBV6-8 and TRBJ1-5; D gene unclear. Germline loops: CDR1 MNHGY, CDR2 SAAAGT. This CDR3 has 13 amino acids. V was cut by 2 bases and J by 6 bases, with 8 bases left in between. CDR3 loop: CASSYGLGQPQHF. The DNA for the CDR3 is TGTGCCAGCAGTTACGGGTTGGGTCAGCCCCAGCATTTT.

The chain joins TRBV28 to TRBJ1-3; D gene ambiguous. The CDR3 has 15 amino acids. Germline V gene sequence: CDR1 MDHEN, CDR2 SYDVKM. V was pared by 2 bases and J by 8 bases, with 16 bases between. The CDR3 nucleotides are TGTGCCAGCAGTTTACCCGGTGGGGAGGCGGACACCATATATTTT. Its protein product is CASSLPGGEADTIYF.

The chain links TRBV9 to TRBJ1-1; D not certain. Germline V gene data show CDR1 as SGDLS and CDR2 as YYNGEE. Trimming pared 4 bases from V and 1 base from J, leaving 5 bases between. This CDR3 spans 12 amino acids. The CDR3 reads CASSLWNTEAFF. CDR3 coding DNA: TGTGCCAGCAGCCTCTGGAACACTGAAGCTTTCTTT.

There are a few counts of this clone. The chain has TRBV28 and TRBJ1-6; D not certain. Trimming pared 6 bases from V and 1 base from J, leaving 13 bases between. Per germline, CDR1 MDHEN and CDR2 SYDVKM. The CDR3 runs to 16 residues. CDR3 sequence reads: CASSRGGGSYNSPLHF. The CDR3 DNA sequence: TGTGCCAGCAGCAGAGGCGGAGGGTCCTATAATTCACCCCTCCACTTT.

Only a few counts were recorded for this clone. This rearrangement joins TRBV5-1 to TRBJ2-2; D is perhaps TRBD1 or TRBD2 (5 bases each). Trimming removed 6 bases from V and 4 bases from J, with 16 bases in between. The CDR3 totals 15 residues. Germline lookup yields CDR1 SGHRS and CDR2 YFSETQ. The CDR3 bases are TGCGCCAGCAAACTTGAGGGGTTCCGCACCGGGGAGCTGTTTTTT. Its translation is CASKLEGFRTGELFF.

This chain uses TRBV10-2 with TRBJ2-3; TRBD1 or TRBD2 may be the D gene (6 bases each). The CDR3 covers 15 residues. Trimming shortened V by 7 bases and J by 8 bases, and 22 bases separated the two germline ends. CDR1 and CDR2 from the germline V gene are WSHSY and SAAADI. The CDR3 loop is CASMYRDLKGGTQYF. CDR3 coding DNA: TGCGCCAGCATGTACCGGGACCTCAAGGGGGGTACGCAGTATTTT.

The rearrangement joins TRBV29-1 to TRBJ2-1; 8 nucleotides align to TRBD2. Germline trimming cut 4 bases from V and 0 bases from J; bases unmatched to any gene: 5. There are 15 residues in the CDR3. Germline lookup yields CDR1 SQVTM and CDR2 ANQGSEA. Written as DNA, the CDR3 is TGCAGCGTTGCCCCGGGGGGGGGCTCCTACAATGAGCAGTTCTTC. Residues: CSVAPGGGSYNEQFF.

This clone turned up a few times. The chain recombines TRBV6-8 with TRBJ1-1; 7 bases agree with TRBD1. The V gene end was trimmed by 0 bases and the J gene end by 6 bases; junction bases not matched to a gene: 7. Germline V gene sequence: CDR1 MNHGY, CDR2 SAAAGT. The CDR3 has 15 residues. The CDR3 DNA sequence: TGTGCCAGCAGTTACTCGACAGGGAAAGTTGCTGAAGCTTTCTTT. Translated: CASSYSTGKVAEAFF.

The chain uses TRBV11-3 and TRBJ2-7; TRBD1 matches at 10 bases. V was clipped by 5 bases and J by 7 bases; unmatched bases: 11. Germline values: CDR1 SGHNT, CDR2 YENEEA. CDR3 length equals 15 residues. CDR3 DNA sequence: TGTGCCAGCAGCCAATTCCTGGGACAGGGGCGGGAGCAGTACGTC. It translates to CASSQFLGQGREQYV.

This clone was counted ten times or more. The CDR3 bases are TGTGCCAGCAGCGTAGATAGTCTCTCGGCGACCCAGTACTTC. Its protein product is CASSVDSLSATQYF. V gene TRBV9 combines with J gene TRBJ2-5; no firm D call. Trimming took off 0 bases at V and 7 bases at J, with 13 bases between the two ends. Germline values: CDR1 SGDLS, CDR2 YYNGEE. The CDR3 sequence is 14 residues long.

The rearrangement links TRBV11-3 to TRBJ2-7; D possibly uses TRBD1 or TRBD2 (6 bases each). CDR3 size: 14 residues. Germline CDR1 and CDR2: SGHNT and YENEEA. The V gene lost 3 bases and the J gene lost 0 bases, with 9 bases spanning the gap. CDR3 loop: CASSLGGSSYEQYF. In DNA form, the CDR3 reads TGTGCCAGCAGCTTGGGGGGCAGCTCCTACGAGCAGTACTTC. Full variable domain (rest looked up from reference TRBV11-3 and TRBJ2-7): EAGVVQSPRYKIIEKKQPVAFWCNPISGHNTLYWYLQNLGQGPELLIRYENEEAVDDSQLPKDRFSAERLKGVDSTLKIQPAELGDSAVYLCASSLGGSSYEQYFGPGTRLTVT.

This chain uses TRBV6-8 with TRBJ2-4; 12 bases agree with TRBD1. Trimming cost V 6 bases and J 1 base; bases outside gene matches: 7. Germline assignment: CDR1 MNHGY and CDR2 SAAAGT. This CDR3 has 17 amino acids. CDR3 amino acids: CASSGTGGPRAKNIQYF. DNA for the CDR3: TGTGCCAGCAGCGGGACAGGGGGCCCTAGGGCCAAAAACATTCAGTACTTC.

This clone is termed medium-sized. The chain recombines TRBV11-3 with TRBJ1-6, with D maybe TRBD1 (6 bases). Per the germline V gene, CDR1 is SGHNT and CDR2 is YENEEA. This CDR3 is built from 15 residues. Trimming stripped 4 bases from V and 9 bases from J, with 16 bases between. CDR3 amino acids: CASSSYGGAGSPLHF. The CDR3 nucleotides are TGTGCCAGCAGCTCTTACGGGGGGGCCGGTTCACCCCTCCACTTT.

The gene calls are TRBV19 and TRBJ2-5; D unclear. Trimming took 5 bases from V and 1 from J, leaving 2 bases between them. Germline CDR1 is LNHDA and CDR2 is SQIVND (reference sequence). This CDR3 is 11 amino acids long. CDR3 in DNA: TGTGCCAGTAGTGTCCAAGAGACCCAGTACTTC. This encodes CASSVQETQYF.

This chain joins TRBV5-1 and TRBJ1-6; tentatively, D is TRBD1 (5 bases). The CDR3 covers 16 residues. Germline loops: CDR1 SGHRS, CDR2 YFSETQ. V lost 1 base, J lost 2 bases, and 10 bases lay in between. The CDR3 protein is CASSLQGVTYNSPLHF. The CDR3 DNA reads as TGCGCCAGCAGCTTGCAGGGTGTAACCTATAATTCACCCCTCCACTTT.